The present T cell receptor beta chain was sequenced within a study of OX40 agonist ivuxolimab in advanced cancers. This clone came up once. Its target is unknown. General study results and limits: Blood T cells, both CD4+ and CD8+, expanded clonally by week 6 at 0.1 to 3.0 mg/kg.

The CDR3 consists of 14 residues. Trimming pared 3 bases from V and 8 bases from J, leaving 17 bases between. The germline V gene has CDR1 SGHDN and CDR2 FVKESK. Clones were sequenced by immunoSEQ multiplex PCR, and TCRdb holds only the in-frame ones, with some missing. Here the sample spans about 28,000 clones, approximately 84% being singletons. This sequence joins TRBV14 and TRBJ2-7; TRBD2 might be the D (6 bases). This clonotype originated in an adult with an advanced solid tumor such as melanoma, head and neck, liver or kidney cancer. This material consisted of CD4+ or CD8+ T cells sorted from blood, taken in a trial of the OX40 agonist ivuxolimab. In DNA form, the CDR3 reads TGTGCCAGCAGCCACGATTGGGAGGTTAAGCAGCAGTACTTC. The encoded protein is CASSHDWEVKQQYF.